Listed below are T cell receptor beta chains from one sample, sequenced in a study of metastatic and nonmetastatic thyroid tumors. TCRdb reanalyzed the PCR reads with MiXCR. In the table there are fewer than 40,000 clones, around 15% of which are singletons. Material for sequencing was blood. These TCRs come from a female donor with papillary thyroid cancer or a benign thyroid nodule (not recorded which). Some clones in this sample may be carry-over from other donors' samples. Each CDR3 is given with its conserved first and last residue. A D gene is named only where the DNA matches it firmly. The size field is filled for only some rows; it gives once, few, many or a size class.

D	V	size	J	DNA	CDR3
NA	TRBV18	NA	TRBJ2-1	TGTGCCAGCTCACCGGGTATCGGGAGTTGGACGGGTGATGGGCAGTTCTTC	CASSPGIGSWTGDGQFF
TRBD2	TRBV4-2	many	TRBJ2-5	TGTGCCAGCAGCCAAGATAGCGGGAGAGGATCGGAGACCCAGTACTTC	CASSQDSGRGSETQYF
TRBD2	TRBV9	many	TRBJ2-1	TGTGCCAGCAGCGTAGCGGCCGGGGAGGGTGAGCAGTTCTTC	CASSVAAGEGEQFF
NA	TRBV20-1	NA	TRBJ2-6	TGCAGTGGTAGCTTGGGTGGCTTCTCTTGGGCCAACGTCCTGACTTTC	CSGSLGGFSWANVLTF
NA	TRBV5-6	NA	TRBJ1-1	TGTGCCAGCAGCCCCTTGGTGGGGCCTATGAACACTGAAGCTTTCTTT	CASSPLVGPMNTEAFF
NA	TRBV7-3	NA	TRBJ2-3	TGTGCCAGCAGCTCCGGGACACATCCTAGCACAGATACACAGTATTTT	CASSSGTHPSTDTQYF
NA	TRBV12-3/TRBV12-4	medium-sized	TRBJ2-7	TGTGCCAGCAGCCCGACTGGGTACGAGCAGTACTTC	CASSPTGYEQYF
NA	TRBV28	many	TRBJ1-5	TGTGCCAGCAGTTCCCTGGCGGGCGCTTTTAATCAGCCCCAGCATTTT	CASSSLAGAFNQPQHF
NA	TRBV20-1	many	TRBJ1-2	TGCAGTGCTAGTCTTCTTAATCAGGGTCCCAATCTCTATGGCTACACCTTC	CSASLLNQGPNLYGYTF
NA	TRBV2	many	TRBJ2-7	TGTGCCAGCAGTGTAGGCCGAAATAAGGACGAGCAGTACTTC	CASSVGRNKDEQYF
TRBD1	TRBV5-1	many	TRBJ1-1	TGCGCCAGCAGCCGGGGCGCCGACAGGGGATTAACTGAAGCTTTCTTT	CASSRGADRGLTEAFF
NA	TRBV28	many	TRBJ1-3	TGTGCCACCCCGGGGCCACCCGGAAACACCATATATTTT	CATPGPPGNTIYF
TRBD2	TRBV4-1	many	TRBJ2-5	TGCGCCAGCAGCCAATATGGGGCGGGAGGGCCGGGGCGAGAGACCCAGTACTTC	CASSQYGAGGPGRETQYF
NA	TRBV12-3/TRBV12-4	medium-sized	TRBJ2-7	TGTGCCAGCAGTCCAAACTTTTACGAGCAGTACTTC	CASSPNFYEQYF
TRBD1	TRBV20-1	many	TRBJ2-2	TGCAGTGTTATCGGACAGGGGGCGTCCGGCGGGGAGCTGTTTTTT	CSVIGQGASGGELFF
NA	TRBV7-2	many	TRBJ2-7	TGTGCCAGCAGCTTAGCCACGCCCCTCGAGCAGTACTTC	CASSLATPLEQYF
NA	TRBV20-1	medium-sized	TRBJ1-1	TGCAGTGCTAGAGAAGATCGGGGGGCTTTCTTT	CSAREDRGAFF
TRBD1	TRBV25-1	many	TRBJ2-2	TGTGCCAGCAGTGACCCCATGGGACAGGGGAACACCGGGGAGCTGTTTTTT	CASSDPMGQGNTGELFF
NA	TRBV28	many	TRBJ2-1	TGTGCCAGCAGTGATGTCGGGAGCTCCTACAATGAGCAGTTCTTC	CASSDVGSSYNEQFF
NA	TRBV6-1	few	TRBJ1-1	TGTGCCAGCAAGTCGGGGTTCCACACTGAAGCTTTCTTT	CASKSGFHTEAFF
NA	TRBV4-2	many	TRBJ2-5	TGTGCCAGCAGCCAAGACGGGAGAGAGACCCAGTACTTC	CASSQDGRETQYF
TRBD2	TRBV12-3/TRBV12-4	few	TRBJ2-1	TGTGCCAGCAGCCCCGAGACTAGCGAAGACAATGAGCAGTTCTTC	CASSPETSEDNEQFF
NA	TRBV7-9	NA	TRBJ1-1	TGTGCCAGCAGCTTTATTCAGATCACTGAAGCTTTCTTT	CASSFIQITEAFF
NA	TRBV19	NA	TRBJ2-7	TGTGCCAGTAGTCCACACCGGGGGAGCTCCTACGAGCAGTACTTC	CASSPHRGSSYEQYF
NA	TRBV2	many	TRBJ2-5	TGTGCCAGCAGTGTAGACGGCCGCCGTGAGACCCAGTACTTC	CASSVDGRRETQYF
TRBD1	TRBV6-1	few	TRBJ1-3	TGTTCCAGCAGTCCCTTACAGGGGTCTGATGGGAACACCATATATTTT	CSSSPLQGSDGNTIYF
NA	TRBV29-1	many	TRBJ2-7	TGCAGCGTTCAGGGGATCCACGAGCAGTACTTC	CSVQGIHEQYF
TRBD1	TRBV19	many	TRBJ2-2	TGTGCCACCACACCTCAGGGGGCGAACACCGGGGAGCTGTTTTTT	CATTPQGANTGELFF
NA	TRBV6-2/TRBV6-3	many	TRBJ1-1	TGTGCCAGCAGTAGAGGGGCTTGGGAAGCTTTCTTT	CASSRGAWEAFF
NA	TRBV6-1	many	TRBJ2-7	TGTGCCAGCAGTGAATCCTACATTTACGAGCAGTACTTC	CASSESYIYEQYF
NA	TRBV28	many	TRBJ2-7	TGTGCCAGCCGAGTTAGGGTGGTGGCAGGGGCCTACGAGCAGTACTTC	CASRVRVVAGAYEQYF
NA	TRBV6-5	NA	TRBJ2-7	TGTGCCAGCAGTTTTTGGGGGAGCGAGCAGTACTTC	CASSFWGSEQYF
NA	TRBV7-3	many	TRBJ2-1	TGTGCCAGCAGCCGCATTCTTGGCAATGAGCAGTTCTTC	CASSRILGNEQFF
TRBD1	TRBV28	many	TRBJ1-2	TGTGCCAGCAGTTATCCGGGACAGGGGGCCGGCTACACCTTC	CASSYPGQGAGYTF
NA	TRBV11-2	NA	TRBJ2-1	TGTGCCAGCAGCCTAGACTATCGGTATATATGCTCCTACAATGAGCAGTTCTTC	CASSLDYRYICSYNEQFF
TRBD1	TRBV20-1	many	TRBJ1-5	TGCAGTGCCAAATCCGGGACAGGGAATCAGCCCCAGCATTTT	CSAKSGTGNQPQHF